This T cell receptor beta chain stems from a study of cytomegalovirus exposure and HLA in healthy donors. Across the whole study: Tens of millions of unique TCRs from HLA-typed donors made up an early data release. Findings and caveats of the study: Available immune exposure information was restricted to CMV serostatus only. 164 TCR beta chains were listed as cytomegalovirus-associated.

Turning to this clone: The antigen is undetermined.

Researchers ran the PCR with 60 Vbeta and 13 Jbeta primers. TCRdb keeps only in-frame clones here, not all; method: immunoSEQ multiplex PCR. The sample shows about 240,000 clones, around 81% of them seen only once. The CDR3 length is 16 residues. V lost 0 bases and J lost 0, with 12 bases in between. The germline V gene encodes CDR1 SGHDN and CDR2 FVKESK. The receptor comes from an older woman in good health and CMV-seropositive. The chain has TRBV14 and TRBJ2-7; D is possibly TRBD1 (6 bases). Input material: PBMCs. CDR3 nucleotide sequence: TGTGCCAGCAGCCAAGATTTTGGGGGCCACTCCTACGAGCAGTACTTC. It specifies CASSQDFGGHSYEQYF.